This T cell receptor beta chain was obtained from a study of cytomegalovirus exposure and HLA in healthy donors. Trimming cost V 1 base and J 1 base, with 13 bases left between them. The CDR3 runs to 16 residues. Germline assignment: CDR1 SGHKS and CDR2 YYEKEE (reference sequence). Amplification used 60 Vbeta primers and 13 Jbeta primers. TCRdb's table, derived via immunoSEQ multiplex PCR, lists solely in-frame clones and lacks some. This sample yields 150,000 to 200,000 clones, of which 80% are seen a single time; 1% belongs to the top ten. Specimen: PBMCs. This clonotype was sampled from a woman aged 45-59 years in good health and CMV-seropositive. This chain uses TRBV5-5 with TRBJ2-3; D is undetermined. Here the CDR3 DNA reads TGTGCCAGCAGCTTGATCCCAGATGAGGGCACAGATACGCAGTATTTT. Amino acid sequence: CASSLIPDEGTDTQYF.